This paragraph covers one TCR beta chain sequence. Antigen: not known. The sample originates from a study of T cells after yellow fever vaccination. Study-level background: Fractions of low cell number were prepared using SMART-Seq v4 Ultra Low Input. Study-level findings and limits: Post-booster repertoires again held most primary-vaccination clones (roughly 95% CD4, roughly 88% CD8). The CD4 and CD8 compartments had a small share of their clonotypes in common.

V was clipped by 4 bases and J by 0 bases; unmatched bases: 1. CDR1 and CDR2 (germline): MNHNY, SVGAGI (reference sequence). The CDR3 totals 15 residues. Synthesis of TCR cDNA relied on 5'RACE template switching, which attached a universal primer site and UMIs. TCRdb re-called the 5' RACE reads through MiXCR, storing one row per CDR3 protein. The top ten clones hold roughly 3.1% of a sample with about 340,000 distinct CDR3 sequences, approximately 13% of them seen once. The specimen comprised CD4+ T cells sorted from PBMCs, sampled 15 days after the yellow fever booster vaccination. The V call is TRBV6-6, the J call TRBJ2-5; 11 nucleotides line up with TRBD2. The receptor was isolated from a man between 18 and 35 years old who received the YFV17D yellow fever vaccine. CDR3 bases: TGTGCCAGCAGTTCGACTAGCGGGGACCAAGAGACCCAGTACTTC. Amino acid sequence: CASSSTSGDQETQYF.